One sample yielded the 9 T cell receptor beta chains listed below, sequenced in a study of cytomegalovirus exposure and HLA in healthy donors (dated by TCRdb to between 2016 and 2019). The library was obtained by the immunoSEQ multiplex PCR assay. For the multiplex PCR, a mixture combining 60 forward primers for TCR Vbeta segments and 13 reverse primers for TCR Jbeta segments was used. TCRdb holds this immuneACCESS table with in-frame rearrangements only. Some clones are missing; in checked studies, unresolved V genes explain under half, and the rest has no known cause. Here the sample has under 130,000 clones; around three quarters occur a single time. The ten largest clones take up 2.6% of the sample. Material: PBMCs. Receptor source: a man in his forties or fifties in good health and CMV-seropositive.

This chain connects TRBV7-6 to TRBJ2-2; 7 nucleotides line up with TRBD2. This CDR3 region has 16 residues. Germline-derived CDR1 and CDR2 are SGHVS and FNYEAQ. V lost 4 bases, J lost 4 bases, and 9 bases stayed unmatched. The CDR3 sequence: CASSSSPGGGTGELFF. The CDR3 nucleotides read TGTGCCAGCAGCTCCTCTCCTGGGGGGGGCACCGGGGAGCTGTTTTTT.

Written as DNA, the CDR3 is TGCAGCGTCGGCCACAGGGGGCGCAACACTGAAGCTTTCTTT. Residues: CSVGHRGRNTEAFF. The J gene is TRBJ1-1, the V gene TRBV29-1; TRBD1 matches 9 bases. Germline V lookup: CDR1 SQVTM, CDR2 ANQGSEA. The CDR3 contains 14 residues. J gave up 2 bases and V 6 bases, and 7 bases lay outside the gene matches.

The rearrangement uses TRBV19 and TRBJ2-7, with TRBD2 matching 7 bases. Germline values: CDR1 LNHDA, CDR2 SQIVND (reference sequence). This CDR3 region has 13 residues. V was clipped by 8 bases and J by 2 bases; unmatched bases: 6. DNA for the CDR3: TGTGCCAGTGGTCGCGGGGGACCCTACGAGCAGTACTTC. Protein sequence: CASGRGGPYEQYF.

This chain connects TRBV11-1 to TRBJ1-2, with D possibly matching TRBD1 (5 bases). V was shortened by 3 bases and J by 5 bases, with 10 bases between the two germline ends. This CDR3 has 13 amino acids. Germline V CDR1 and CDR2: SGHAT, FQDESV (reference sequence). CDR3 coding DNA: TGTGCCAGCAGCTTTGACAGAGGTTATGGCTACACCTTC. This sequence encodes CASSFDRGYGYTF.

The chain is built from TRBV4-1 and TRBJ2-2; the D gene is possibly TRBD1 (6 bases). From germline, CDR1 is MGHRA and CDR2 YSYEKL. V was pared by 4 bases and J by 4 bases, with 10 bases between. This CDR3 contains 14 residues. The CDR3 DNA is TGCGCCAGCAGCCTACAGGGATTCACCGGGGAGCTGTTTTTT. This translates into CASSLQGFTGELFF.

This clone was seen a single time. The chain has TRBV5-6 and TRBJ1-1, with 8 bases that match TRBD1. This CDR3 has 16 residues. In germline, CDR1 is SGHDT, CDR2 YYEEEE. Germline trimming cut 0 bases from V and 6 bases from J; bases unmatched to any gene: 10. The CDR3 DNA follows: TGTGCCAGCAGCTTGGTACGGGACAGGTCTTCCTCTGAAGCTTTCTTT. Its translation is CASSLVRDRSSSEAFF.

J is TRBJ2-6 and V is TRBV5-1, with a tentative D call TRBD2 (6 bases). Germline loops: CDR1 SGHRS, CDR2 YFSETQ. The CDR3 runs 16 residues. The ends were cut back, 5 bases at V and 0 bases at J, with 12 bases in the middle. The CDR3 nucleotides read TGCGCCAGCAGGCGGGACCACTTCTCTGGGGCCAACGTCCTGACTTTC. Translation: CASRRDHFSGANVLTF.

This clone has only a few counts. The rearrangement links TRBV6-6 to TRBJ1-4, with D possibly matching TRBD1 (6 bases). This CDR3 has 12 amino acids. V was shortened by 7 bases and J by 4 bases, with 7 bases between the two germline ends. Germline V CDR1 and CDR2: MNHNY, SVGAGI (reference sequence). The CDR3 bases are TGTGCCAGCAAGGACAGTAATGAAAAACTGTTTTTT. This encodes CASKDSNEKLFF.

This clone was observed a handful of times. The chain carries TRBV6-5 and TRBJ1-4, with 9 bases matching TRBD1. Per the germline V gene, CDR1 is MNHEY and CDR2 is SVGAGI. J was trimmed by 14 bases and V by 4 bases; bases with no gene match: 11. The CDR3 runs 14 residues. CDR3 bases: TGTGCCAGCAGTTCCGGGACAGGGACACTAAAGCTGTTTTTT. Amino acid sequence: CASSSGTGTLKLFF.